This TCR beta chain was captured by sequencing in a study of blood T cell repertoires in COVID-19. In the study overall: Donors in the United States, Italy and Spain gave samples during acute or convalescent COVID-19. PBMCs, B-cell-depleted T cells, or T cells provided the cDNA or gDNA that made up the material.

As handled by the study authors: Reference gene primer amplification yielded estimated nucleated cell counts. Profiled with immunoSEQ multiplex PCR; TCRdb holds only in-frame clones, not every one. V, J and clone size reflect that table, while D and trimming were determined from the DNA. The repertoire holds some 45,000 clones, with about nine tenths as singletons. What was sequenced was peripheral blood. The source is a human donor in a cohort sampled during active COVID-19.

The CDR3 DNA reads as TGCGCCAGCAGCTCGACAGGGGATGAGCAGTTCTTC. Protein product: CASSSTGDEQFF. V and J are TRBV5-1 and TRBJ2-1; 8 bases fit TRBD1. Germline CDR1 reads SGHRS; CDR2 reads YFSETQ. This CDR3 is 12 amino acids long. V lost 3 bases to trimming and J lost 8 bases; unmatched junction nucleotides: 1.